This TCR beta chain was documented in a study of blood T cell repertoires in COVID-19. The method was immunoSEQ multiplex PCR; TCRdb's version includes in-frame clones alone and lacks a portion of them. In the table there are under 45,000 clones, 70% to 90% of which are singletons. Germline CDR1 reads SGDLS; CDR2 reads YYNGEE. The CDR3 is 19 amino acids. Trimming took 0 bases from V and 0 from J, leaving 19 bases between them. The chain recombines TRBV9 with TRBJ1-5; D perhaps matches TRBD1 (6 bases). The TCR comes from a man in his 60s with active COVID-19. The sequenced material came from peripheral blood. CDR3 amino acids: CASSVGGDTGKDSNQPQHF. CDR3 in DNA: TGTGCCAGCAGCGTAGGAGGGGACACCGGCAAAGATAGCAATCAGCCCCAGCATTTT.